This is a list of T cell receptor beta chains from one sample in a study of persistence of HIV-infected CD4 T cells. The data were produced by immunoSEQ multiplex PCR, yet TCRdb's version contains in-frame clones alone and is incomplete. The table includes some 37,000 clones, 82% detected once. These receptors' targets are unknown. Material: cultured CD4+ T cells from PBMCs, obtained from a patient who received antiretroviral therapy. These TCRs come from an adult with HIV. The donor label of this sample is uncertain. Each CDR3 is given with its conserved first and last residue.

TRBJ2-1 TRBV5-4 CASSLELAGDLSYNEQFF
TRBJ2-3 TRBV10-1 CASSQDGSSTDTQYF
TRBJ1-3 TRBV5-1 CASSLARQDSGNTIYF
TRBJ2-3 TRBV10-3 CAIRRLPSTDTQYF
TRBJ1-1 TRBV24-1 CATKAAGANTEAFF
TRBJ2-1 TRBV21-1 CASRAKMGDSIPFSSYNEQFF
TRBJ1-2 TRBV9 CASSLTTGGYTF
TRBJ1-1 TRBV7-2 CASSRHRNTEAFF
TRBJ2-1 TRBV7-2 CASSMASYNEQFF
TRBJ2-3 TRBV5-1 CASSLEDTQYF
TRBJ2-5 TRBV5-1 CASSLARQIQETQYF
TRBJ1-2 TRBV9 CASSVRPRDRDNYGYTF
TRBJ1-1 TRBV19 CASSALQGNTEAFF